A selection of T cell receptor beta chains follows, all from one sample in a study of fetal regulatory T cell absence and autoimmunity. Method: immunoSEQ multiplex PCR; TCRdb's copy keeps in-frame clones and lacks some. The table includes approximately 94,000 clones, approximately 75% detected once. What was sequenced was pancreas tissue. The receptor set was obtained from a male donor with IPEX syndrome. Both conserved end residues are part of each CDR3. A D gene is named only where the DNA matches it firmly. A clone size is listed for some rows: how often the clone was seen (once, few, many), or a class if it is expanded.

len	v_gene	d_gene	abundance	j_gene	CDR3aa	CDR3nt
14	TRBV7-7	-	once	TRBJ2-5	CASSLEVAKETQYF	TGTGCTAGCAGCTTAGAGGTTGCAAAAGAGACCCAGTACTTC
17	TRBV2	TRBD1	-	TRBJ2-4	CASKGTGGFLAKNIQYF	TGTGCCAGCAAGGGGACAGGGGGCTTTCTAGCCAAAAACATTCAGTACTTC
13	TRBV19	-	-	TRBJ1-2	CASSIRRNYGYTF	TGTGCCAGTAGTATACGGCGGAACTATGGCTACACCTTC
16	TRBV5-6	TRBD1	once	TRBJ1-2	CASSLGVQGAGYGYTF	TGTGCCAGCAGCTTGGGGGTACAGGGGGCAGGCTATGGCTACACCTTC
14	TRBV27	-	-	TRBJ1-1	CASSLMGWNTEAFF	TGTGCCAGCAGTTTAATGGGGTGGAACACTGAAGCTTTCTTT
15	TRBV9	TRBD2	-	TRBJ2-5	CASSLGSGGQETQYF	TGTGCCAGCAGCTTAGGAAGCGGGGGGCAAGAGACCCAGTACTTC
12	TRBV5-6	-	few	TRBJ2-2	CASSFATGELFF	TGTGCCAGCAGCTTCGCGACCGGGGAGCTGTTTTTT
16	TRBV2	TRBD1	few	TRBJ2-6	CASDRGLVSGANVLTF	TGTGCCAGTGACAGGGGCCTAGTCTCTGGGGCCAACGTCCTGACTTTC
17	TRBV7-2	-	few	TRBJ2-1	CASSPKWTMHPYNEQFF	TGTGCCAGCAGCCCGAAATGGACTATGCATCCCTACAATGAGCAGTTCTTC
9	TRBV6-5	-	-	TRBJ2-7	CASSYEQYF	TGTGCCAGCAGTTACGAGCAGTACTTC
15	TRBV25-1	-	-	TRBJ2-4	CASSEGSHAKNIQYF	TGTGCCAGCAGTGAGGGCAGCCACGCCAAAAACATTCAGTACTTC
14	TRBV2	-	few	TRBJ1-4	CASSRPATNEKLFF	TGTGCCAGCAGTAGACCGGCAACTAATGAAAAACTGTTTTTT
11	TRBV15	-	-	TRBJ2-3	CATSTSDTQYF	TGTGCCACCAGCACCTCAGATACGCAGTATTTT
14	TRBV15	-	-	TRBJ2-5	CATSREAGEETQYF	TGTGCCACCAGCAGAGAGGCAGGGGAAGAGACCCAGTACTTC
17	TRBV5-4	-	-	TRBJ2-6	CASGRGLQGNGANVLTF	TGTGCCAGCGGAAGAGGTTTGCAGGGGAACGGGGCCAACGTCCTGACTTTC
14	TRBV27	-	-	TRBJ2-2	CASSSGSGTGELFF	TGTGCCAGCAGTTCGGGAAGCGGCACCGGGGAGCTGTTTTTT
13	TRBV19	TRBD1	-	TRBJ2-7	CASRGTGAYEQYF	TGTGCCAGTAGGGGGACAGGGGCCTACGAGCAGTACTTC